A single sample is the source of the 5 T cell receptor beta chains below, sequenced in a study of cytomegalovirus exposure and HLA in healthy donors. Researchers ran the PCR with 60 Vbeta and 13 Jbeta primers. Here immunoSEQ multiplex PCR was the method, and the copy in TCRdb shows in-frame clones only, minus some. This sample has about 210,000 clones, with approximately 82% found just once. What was sequenced was PBMCs. Receptors were obtained from a man aged 35-49 years in good health and CMV-seropositive.

The V and J genes are TRBV29-1 and TRBJ2-3; 12 bases align to TRBD2. Germline CDR1 and CDR2: SQVTM and ANQGSEA. CDR3 size: 13 residues. V lost 7 bases to trimming and J lost 5 bases; unmatched junction nucleotides: 4. The DNA of the CDR3 is TGCAGCGGACTAGCGGGAGTATTAGATACGCAGTATTTT. This translates into CSGLAGVLDTQYF.

The rearrangement joins TRBV4-1 to TRBJ1-2; tentative D call: TRBD1 (6 bases). The V end was cut by 1 base, the J end by 4 bases, with 16 bases between. The CDR3 loop spans 16 amino acids. Germline V gene sequence: CDR1 MGHRA, CDR2 YSYEKL. The CDR3 coding sequence is TGCGCCAGCAGCCAAGTAGAGGGGGTAGGTGTCTATGGCTACACCTTC. It encodes CASSQVEGVGVYGYTF.

The rearrangement links TRBV10-1 to TRBJ1-1, with 7 bases that match TRBD1. Germline V gene lookup returns CDR1 WNHNN and CDR2 SYGVQD (reference sequence). V lost 2 bases and J lost 2; bases outside the gene matches: 2. The CDR3 length is 14 residues. DNA of the CDR3: TGCGCCAGCAGTGAGGACAGGGCAAACACTGAAGCTTTCTTT. It encodes CASSEDRANTEAFF.

The chain has TRBV5-4 and TRBJ1-6, with D maybe TRBD1 (5 bases). This CDR3 is built from 15 residues. Germline CDR1 reads SGHNT; CDR2 reads YYREEE (reference sequence). Trimming took off 1 base at V and 5 bases at J, with 10 bases between the two ends. The CDR3 is CASSLPQGDNSPLHF. CDR3 nucleotides: TGTGCCAGCAGCTTGCCCCAGGGCGATAATTCACCCCTCCACTTT.

CDR3 bases: TGTGCCAGCAGTTCCCTTCTAGCGGGGGTGGGCGAGCAGTTCTTC. It translates to CASSSLLAGVGEQFF. V gene TRBV6-5 combines with J gene TRBJ2-1; 10 positions agree with TRBD2. Germline CDR1 is MNHEY and CDR2 is SVGAGI. The CDR3 runs 15 residues. After removal of 4 bases from V and 10 bases from J, the junction contained 10 bases not matched to a gene.